This T cell receptor beta chain appears in the sequencing data of a study of T cell clonotyping in hematopoietic cell transplantation. Study summary: Pretransplant recipient samples were taken after cytoreduction.

This CDR3 spans 18 amino acids. Between the trimmed V and J ends, which lost 1 base and 0 bases, there was a span of 16 bases. Germline-derived CDR1 and CDR2 are MNHEY and SMNVEV (reference sequence). Described time point: recipient sample about 28 days before transplant, after cytoreduction. Samples: about 28 days before transplant, then days 30, 100 and 180 after. Concerning this clone itself: The antigen is undetermined.

Study-wide findings and caveats: After transplant, recipient diversity fell while pathologically expanded clonotypes grew through day 180. CD4 and CD8 repertoire contributions could not be separated without sorting.

Sequencing was performed with immunoSEQ multiplex PCR; in TCRdb, only in-frame clones are kept and a portion is missing. The sample holds tens of thousands of clones, roughly nine tenths seen once. The genes are TRBV27 and TRBJ1-5; a possible D gene is TRBD1 (6 bases). The sequenced sample was peripheral blood mononuclear cells, obtained before stem cell transplant. This TCR came from a man aged 18 to 29 with biphenotypic leukemia. Some clones in this sample may be carry-over from other donors' samples. The CDR3 loop reads CASSLYDPRTVSNQPQHF. The CDR3 coding sequence is TGTGCCAGCAGTTTATACGACCCTCGGACAGTTAGCAATCAGCCCCAGCATTTT.